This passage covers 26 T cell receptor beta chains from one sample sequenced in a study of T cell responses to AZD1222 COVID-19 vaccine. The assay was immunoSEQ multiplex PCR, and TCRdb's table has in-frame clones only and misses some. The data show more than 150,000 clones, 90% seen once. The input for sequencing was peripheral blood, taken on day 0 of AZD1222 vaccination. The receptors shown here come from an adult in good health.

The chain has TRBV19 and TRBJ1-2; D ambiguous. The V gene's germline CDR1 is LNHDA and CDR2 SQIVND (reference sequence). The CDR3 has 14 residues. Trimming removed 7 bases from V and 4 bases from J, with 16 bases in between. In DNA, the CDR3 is TGTGCCAGTACCCCCTCGGGAGTCTCCTATGGCTACACCTTC. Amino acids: CASTPSGVSYGYTF.

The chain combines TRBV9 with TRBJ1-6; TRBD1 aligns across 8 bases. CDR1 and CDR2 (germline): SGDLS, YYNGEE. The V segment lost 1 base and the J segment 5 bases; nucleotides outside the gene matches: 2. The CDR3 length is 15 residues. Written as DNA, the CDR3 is TGTGCCAGCAGCGTATCGACAGGGGATAATTCACCCCTCCACTTT. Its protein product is CASSVSTGDNSPLHF. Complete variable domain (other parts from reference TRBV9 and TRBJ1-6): DSGVTQTPKHLITATGQRVTLRCSPRSGDLSVYWYQQSLDQGLQFLIQYYNGEERAKGNILERFSAQQFPDLHSELNLSSLELGDSALYFCASSVSTGDNSPLHFGNGTRLTVT.

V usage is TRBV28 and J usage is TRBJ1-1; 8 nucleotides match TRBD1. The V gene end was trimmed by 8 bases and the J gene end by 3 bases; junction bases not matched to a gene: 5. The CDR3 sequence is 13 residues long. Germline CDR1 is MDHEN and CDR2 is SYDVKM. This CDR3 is CASQTGVDTEAFF. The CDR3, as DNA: TGTGCCAGCCAGACAGGGGTGGACACTGAAGCTTTCTTT.

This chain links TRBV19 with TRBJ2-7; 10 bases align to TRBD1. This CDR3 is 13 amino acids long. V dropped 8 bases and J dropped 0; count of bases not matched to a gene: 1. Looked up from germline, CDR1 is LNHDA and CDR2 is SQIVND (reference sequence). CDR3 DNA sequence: TGTGCCAGTGGACAGGGGGACTCCTACGAGCAGTACTTC. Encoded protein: CASGQGDSYEQYF.

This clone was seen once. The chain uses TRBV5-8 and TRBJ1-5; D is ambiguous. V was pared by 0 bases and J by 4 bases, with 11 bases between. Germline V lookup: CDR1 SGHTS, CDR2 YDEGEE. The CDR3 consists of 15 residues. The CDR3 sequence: CASSLAKYPNQPQHF. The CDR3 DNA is TGTGCCAGCAGCTTGGCCAAGTATCCTAATCAGCCCCAGCATTTT. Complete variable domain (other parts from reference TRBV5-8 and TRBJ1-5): EAGVTQSPTHLIKTRGQQATLRCSPISGHTSVYWYQQALGLGLQFLLWYDEGEERNRGNFPPRFSGRQFPNYSSELNVNALELEDSALYLCASSLAKYPNQPQHFGDGTRLSIL.

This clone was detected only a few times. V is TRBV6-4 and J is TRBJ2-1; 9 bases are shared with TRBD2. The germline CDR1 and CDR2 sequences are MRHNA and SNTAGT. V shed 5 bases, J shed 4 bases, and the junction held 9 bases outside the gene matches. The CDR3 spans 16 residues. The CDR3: CASSPRGAGGYNEQFF. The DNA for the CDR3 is TGTGCCAGCAGTCCCCGAGGGGCGGGAGGGTACAATGAGCAGTTCTTC.

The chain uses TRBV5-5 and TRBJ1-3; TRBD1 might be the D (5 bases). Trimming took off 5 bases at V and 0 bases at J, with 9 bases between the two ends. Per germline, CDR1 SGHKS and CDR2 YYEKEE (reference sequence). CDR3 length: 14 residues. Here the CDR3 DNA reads TGTGCCAGCAGTTTTACAGGCTCTGGAAACACCATATATTTT. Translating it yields CASSFTGSGNTIYF.

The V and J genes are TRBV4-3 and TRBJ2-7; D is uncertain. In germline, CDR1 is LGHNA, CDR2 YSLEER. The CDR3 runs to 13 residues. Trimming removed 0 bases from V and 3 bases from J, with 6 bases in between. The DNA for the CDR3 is TGCGCCAGCAGCCAAGAGATGTACTACGAGCAGTACTTC. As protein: CASSQEMYYEQYF.

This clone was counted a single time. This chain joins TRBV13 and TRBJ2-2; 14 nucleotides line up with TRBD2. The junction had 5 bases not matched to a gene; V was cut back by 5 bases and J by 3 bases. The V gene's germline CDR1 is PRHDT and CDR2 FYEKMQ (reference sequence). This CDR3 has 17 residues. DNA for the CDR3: TGTGCCAGCAGCAAGACTAGCGGGAGGGCTGACACCGGGGAGCTGTTTTTT. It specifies CASSKTSGRADTGELFF.

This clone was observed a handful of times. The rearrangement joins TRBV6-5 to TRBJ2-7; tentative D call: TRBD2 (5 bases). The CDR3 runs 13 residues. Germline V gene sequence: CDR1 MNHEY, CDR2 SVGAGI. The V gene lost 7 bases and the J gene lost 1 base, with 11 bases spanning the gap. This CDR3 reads CASIPPGSYEQYF. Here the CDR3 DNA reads TGTGCCAGCATCCCACCGGGGTCCTACGAGCAGTACTTC.

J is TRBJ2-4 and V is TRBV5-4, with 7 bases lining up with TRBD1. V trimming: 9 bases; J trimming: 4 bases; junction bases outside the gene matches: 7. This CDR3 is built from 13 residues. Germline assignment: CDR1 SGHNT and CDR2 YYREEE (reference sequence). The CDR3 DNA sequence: TGTGCCACCTTCGGACAGGATAAAAACATTCAGTACTTC. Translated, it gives CATFGQDKNIQYF.

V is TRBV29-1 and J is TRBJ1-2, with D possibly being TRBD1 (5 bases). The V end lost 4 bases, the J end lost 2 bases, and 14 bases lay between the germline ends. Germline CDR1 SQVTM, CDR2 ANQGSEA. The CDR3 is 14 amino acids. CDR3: CSVGEGSRNYGYTF. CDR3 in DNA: TGCAGCGTTGGGGAGGGGTCACGCAACTATGGCTACACCTTC.

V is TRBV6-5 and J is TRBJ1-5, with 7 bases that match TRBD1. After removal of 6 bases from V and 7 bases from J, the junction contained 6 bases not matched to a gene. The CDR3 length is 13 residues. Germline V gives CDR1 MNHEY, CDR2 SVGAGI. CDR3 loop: CASRTGIRQPQHF. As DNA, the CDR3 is TGTGCCAGCAGGACAGGGATCCGGCAGCCCCAGCATTTT.

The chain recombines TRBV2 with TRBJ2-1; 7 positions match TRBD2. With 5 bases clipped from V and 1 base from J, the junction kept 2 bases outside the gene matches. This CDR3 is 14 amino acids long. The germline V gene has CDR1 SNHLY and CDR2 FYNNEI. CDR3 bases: TGTGCCAGCAGTACTAGCGAGTCCTACAATGAGCAGTTCTTC. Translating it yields CASSTSESYNEQFF. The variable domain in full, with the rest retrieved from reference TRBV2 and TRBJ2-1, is EPEVTQTPSHQVTQMGQEVILRCVPISNHLYFYWYRQILGQKVEFLVSFYNNEISEKSEIFDDQFSVERPDGSNFTLKIRSTKLEDSAMYFCASSTSESYNEQFFGPGTRLTVL.

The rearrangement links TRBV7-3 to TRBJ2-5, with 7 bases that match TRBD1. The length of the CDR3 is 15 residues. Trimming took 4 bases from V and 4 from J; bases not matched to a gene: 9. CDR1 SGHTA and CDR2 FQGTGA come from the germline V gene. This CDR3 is CASSSQGFPGETQYF. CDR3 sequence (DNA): TGTGCCAGCAGCTCACAGGGGTTCCCGGGAGAGACCCAGTACTTC.

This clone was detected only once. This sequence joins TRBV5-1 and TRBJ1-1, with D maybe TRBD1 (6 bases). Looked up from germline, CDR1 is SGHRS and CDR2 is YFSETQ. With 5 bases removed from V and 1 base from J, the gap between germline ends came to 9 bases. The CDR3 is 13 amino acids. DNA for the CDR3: TGCGCCAGCAGAGCGACAGGGAACACTGAAGCTTTCTTT. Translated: CASRATGNTEAFF.

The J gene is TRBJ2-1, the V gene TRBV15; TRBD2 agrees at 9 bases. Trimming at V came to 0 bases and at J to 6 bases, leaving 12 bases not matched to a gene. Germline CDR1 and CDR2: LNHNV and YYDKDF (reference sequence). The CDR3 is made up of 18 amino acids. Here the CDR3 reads CATSRDGGRARGGNEQFF. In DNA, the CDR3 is TGTGCCACCAGCAGAGATGGCGGGAGGGCCAGGGGAGGCAATGAGCAGTTCTTC.

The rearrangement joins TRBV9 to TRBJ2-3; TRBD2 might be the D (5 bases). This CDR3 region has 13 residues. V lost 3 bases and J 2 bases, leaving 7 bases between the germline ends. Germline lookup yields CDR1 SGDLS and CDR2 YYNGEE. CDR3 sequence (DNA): TGTGCCAGCAGCGCGGGGTACACAGATACGCAGTATTTT. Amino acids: CASSAGYTDTQYF.

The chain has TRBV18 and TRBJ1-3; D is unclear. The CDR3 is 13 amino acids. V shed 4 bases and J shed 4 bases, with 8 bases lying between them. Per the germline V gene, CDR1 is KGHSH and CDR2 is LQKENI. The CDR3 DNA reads TGTGCCAGCTCACTCAACTGGGGAAACACCATATATTTT. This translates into CASSLNWGNTIYF.

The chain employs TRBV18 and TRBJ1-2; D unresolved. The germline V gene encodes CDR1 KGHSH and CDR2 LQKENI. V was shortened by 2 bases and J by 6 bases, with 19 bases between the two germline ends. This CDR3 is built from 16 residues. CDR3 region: CASSPSVGRKFDGYTF. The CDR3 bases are TGTGCCAGCTCACCATCGGTGGGAAGGAAGTTCGATGGCTACACCTTC.

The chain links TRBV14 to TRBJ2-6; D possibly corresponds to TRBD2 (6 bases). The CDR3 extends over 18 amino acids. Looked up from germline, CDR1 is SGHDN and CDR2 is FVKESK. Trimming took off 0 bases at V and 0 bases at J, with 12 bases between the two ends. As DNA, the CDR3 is TGTGCCAGCAGCCAAGAAGGAGGGTTGTTCTCTGGGGCCAACGTCCTGACTTTC. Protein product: CASSQEGGLFSGANVLTF.

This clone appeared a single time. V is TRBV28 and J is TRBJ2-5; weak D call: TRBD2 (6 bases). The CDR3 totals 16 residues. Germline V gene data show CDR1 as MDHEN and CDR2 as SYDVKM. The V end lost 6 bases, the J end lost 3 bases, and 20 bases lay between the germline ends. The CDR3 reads CASSLLPRDAEETQYF. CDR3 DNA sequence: TGTGCCAGCAGCCTTCTACCGCGGGACGCTGAAGAGACCCAGTACTTC.

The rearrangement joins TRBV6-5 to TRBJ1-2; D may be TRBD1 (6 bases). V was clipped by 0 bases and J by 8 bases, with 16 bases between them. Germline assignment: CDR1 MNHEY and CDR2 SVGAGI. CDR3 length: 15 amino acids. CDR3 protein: CASSYSVDSSDGYTF. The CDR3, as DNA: TGTGCCAGCAGTTACTCAGTGGACAGTTCGGACGGCTACACCTTC.

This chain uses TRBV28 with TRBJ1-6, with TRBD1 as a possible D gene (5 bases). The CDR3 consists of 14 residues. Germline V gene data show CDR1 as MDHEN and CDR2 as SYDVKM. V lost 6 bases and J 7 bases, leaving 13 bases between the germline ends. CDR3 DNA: TGTGCCAGCAGGAATACAGGATGGAATTCACCCCTCCACTTT. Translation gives CASRNTGWNSPLHF.

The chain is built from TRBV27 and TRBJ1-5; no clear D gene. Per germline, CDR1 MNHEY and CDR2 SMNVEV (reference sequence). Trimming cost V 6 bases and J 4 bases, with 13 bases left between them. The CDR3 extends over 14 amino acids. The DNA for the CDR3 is TGTGCCAGCAGACGTCAGACGGGGAATCAGCCCCAGCATTTT. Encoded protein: CASRRQTGNQPQHF.

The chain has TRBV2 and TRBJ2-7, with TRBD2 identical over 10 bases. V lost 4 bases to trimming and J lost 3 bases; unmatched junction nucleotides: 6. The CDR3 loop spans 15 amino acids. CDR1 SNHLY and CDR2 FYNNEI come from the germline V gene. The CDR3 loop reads CASSARTSGSYEQYF. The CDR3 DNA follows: TGTGCCAGCAGTGCCCGGACTAGCGGTAGCTACGAGCAGTACTTC.